This is a list of T cell receptor beta chains from one sample in a study of shared clonotypes between healthy human individuals. Some clones are missing from TCRdb's copy, which holds only in-frame ones; the method was immunoSEQ multiplex PCR. The data contain approximately 1.9 million clones, roughly 93% of them seen just once; the ten biggest clones take up 1.5% to 2%. The specimen sequenced was naive CD8+ T cells from PBMCs. All receptors derive from a man in his late teens or twenties in good health. Some clones in this sample may be carry-over from other donors' samples. CDR3s include the opening cysteine and the closing phenylalanine or tryptophan. Fields, in order: D gene, V gene, clone size, J gene, CDR3 protein, CDR3 DNA. A D gene is named only where the DNA matches it firmly. Some rows mark clone size as missing; the rest say once, few, many or name a class of expanded clone.

d_gene: TRBD2; v_gene: TRBV5-4; abundance: -; j_gene: TRBJ2-3; CDR3aa: CASSLGASGRTDTQYF; CDR3nt: TGTGCCAGCAGCTTGGGGGCTAGCGGACGCACAGATACGCAGTATTTT
d_gene: -; v_gene: TRBV6-5; abundance: -; j_gene: TRBJ1-2; CDR3aa: CASSYSKRTLKGYTF; CDR3nt: TGTGCCAGCAGTTACTCGAAACGGACTCTGAAGGGCTACACCTTC
d_gene: -; v_gene: TRBV4-1; abundance: -; j_gene: TRBJ1-5; CDR3aa: CASSYPGPRRAYSNQPQHF; CDR3nt: TGCGCCAGCAGCTATCCCGGGCCCAGAAGGGCATATAGCAATCAGCCCCAGCATTTT
d_gene: TRBD1; v_gene: TRBV9; abundance: once; j_gene: TRBJ2-1; CDR3aa: CASSVGTGGALMNEQFF; CDR3nt: TGTGCCAGCAGCGTGGGGACAGGGGGCGCATTAATGAATGAGCAGTTCTTC
d_gene: TRBD2; v_gene: TRBV29-1; abundance: -; j_gene: TRBJ2-3; CDR3aa: CSVALWTSGLNPDTQYF; CDR3nt: TGCAGCGTTGCCCTCTGGACTAGCGGCCTGAACCCAGATACGCAGTATTTT
d_gene: -; v_gene: TRBV14; abundance: -; j_gene: TRBJ1-1; CDR3aa: CASSPSRGLAFF; CDR3nt: TGTGCCAGCAGCCCGTCTCGGGGTTTAGCTTTCTTT
d_gene: TRBD2; v_gene: TRBV27; abundance: -; j_gene: TRBJ2-7; CDR3aa: CASSPPSGGLYEQYF; CDR3nt: TGTGCCAGCAGTCCACCAAGCGGGGGGCTATACGAGCAGTACTTC
d_gene: TRBD1; v_gene: TRBV7-9; abundance: -; j_gene: TRBJ1-2; CDR3aa: CASSLEGAYGYTF; CDR3nt: TGTGCCAGCAGCTTAGAGGGGGCTTATGGCTACACCTTC
d_gene: -; v_gene: TRBV28; abundance: -; j_gene: TRBJ2-3; CDR3aa: CASSFLRGTDTQYF; CDR3nt: TGTGCCAGCAGTTTCCTGCGGGGCACAGATACGCAGTATTTT
d_gene: -; v_gene: TRBV6-6; abundance: -; j_gene: TRBJ1-2; CDR3aa: CASSSTGIVNYGYTF; CDR3nt: TGTGCCAGCAGTTCAACAGGGATCGTTAACTATGGCTACACCTTC
d_gene: -; v_gene: TRBV7-2; abundance: -; j_gene: TRBJ1-5; CDR3aa: CASSLPQANSAQHF; CDR3nt: TGTGCCAGCAGCTTACCGCAGGCTAATTCGGCCCAGCATTTT
d_gene: TRBD2; v_gene: TRBV5-6; abundance: -; j_gene: TRBJ2-1; CDR3aa: CASSLGLAGGLEQFF; CDR3nt: TGTGCCAGCAGCTTGGGTCTAGCGGGAGGACTGGAGCAGTTCTTC
d_gene: -; v_gene: TRBV7-3; abundance: -; j_gene: TRBJ2-1; CDR3aa: CASSLVGGVFGEQFF; CDR3nt: TGTGCCAGCAGCCTCGTAGGGGGGGTTTTCGGTGAGCAGTTCTTC
d_gene: -; v_gene: TRBV7-2; abundance: -; j_gene: TRBJ2-1; CDR3aa: CASSLGTSSYNEQFF; CDR3nt: TGTGCCAGCAGCTTAGGAACCAGCTCCTACAATGAGCAGTTCTTC
d_gene: -; v_gene: TRBV29-1; abundance: -; j_gene: TRBJ1-2; CDR3aa: CSVEDLLRANYGYTF; CDR3nt: TGCAGCGTTGAAGATCTTCTGAGAGCTAACTATGGCTACACCTTC
d_gene: -; v_gene: TRBV5-1; abundance: -; j_gene: TRBJ2-7; CDR3aa: CASSYRGGGSEQYF; CDR3nt: TGCGCCAGCAGCTACCGAGGAGGGGGCAGCGAGCAGTACTTC
d_gene: -; v_gene: TRBV14; abundance: -; j_gene: TRBJ2-3; CDR3aa: CASSQEGWGDTQYF; CDR3nt: TGTGCCAGCAGCCAAGAGGGATGGGGAGATACGCAGTATTTT
d_gene: -; v_gene: TRBV5-6; abundance: -; j_gene: TRBJ1-4; CDR3aa: CASSLSRYSATNEKLFF; CDR3nt: TGTGCCAGCAGCTTGTCACGCTACAGTGCCACTAATGAAAAACTGTTTTTT
d_gene: -; v_gene: TRBV20-1; abundance: -; j_gene: TRBJ1-1; CDR3aa: CSARSGAEAFF; CDR3nt: TGCAGTGCTAGATCCGGGGCTGAAGCTTTCTTT
d_gene: TRBD1; v_gene: TRBV7-2; abundance: -; j_gene: TRBJ1-3; CDR3aa: CASSPSGTGPLSGNTIYF; CDR3nt: TGTGCCAGCAGCCCCTCCGGGACAGGGCCGCTCTCTGGAAACACCATATATTTT
d_gene: TRBD1; v_gene: TRBV7-9; abundance: -; j_gene: TRBJ1-5; CDR3aa: CASSSPDRGDNQPQHF; CDR3nt: TGTGCCAGCAGCTCCCCGGACAGGGGGGACAATCAGCCCCAGCATTTT
d_gene: -; v_gene: TRBV5-1; abundance: -; j_gene: TRBJ1-1; CDR3aa: CASSLRQDLRDTEAFF; CDR3nt: TGCGCCAGCAGCTTGAGGCAGGACCTAAGGGACACTGAAGCTTTCTTT
d_gene: TRBD1; v_gene: TRBV4-3; abundance: -; j_gene: TRBJ2-7; CDR3aa: CASSQATGGSYEQYF; CDR3nt: TGCGCCAGCAGCCAAGCGACAGGGGGCTCTTACGAGCAGTACTTC
d_gene: TRBD2; v_gene: TRBV5-1; abundance: -; j_gene: TRBJ2-1; CDR3aa: CASSLATLAGVLSYNEQFF; CDR3nt: TGCGCCAGCAGCTTGGCCACACTAGCGGGGGTACTATCATACAATGAGCAGTTCTTC
d_gene: -; v_gene: TRBV11-2; abundance: -; j_gene: TRBJ2-1; CDR3aa: CASSLALGLHSYNEQFF; CDR3nt: TGTGCCAGCAGCTTGGCCTTGGGCCTGCACTCCTACAATGAGCAGTTCTTC
d_gene: TRBD1; v_gene: TRBV4-2; abundance: few; j_gene: TRBJ2-2; CDR3aa: CASSYPGGTGELFF; CDR3nt: TGTGCCAGCAGCTACCCAGGGGGCACCGGGGAGCTGTTTTTT
d_gene: -; v_gene: TRBV27; abundance: -; j_gene: TRBJ2-6; CDR3aa: CASSPTGVSGANVLTF; CDR3nt: TGTGCCAGCAGCCCTACCGGGGTCTCTGGGGCCAACGTCCTGACTTTC
d_gene: TRBD2; v_gene: TRBV29-1; abundance: -; j_gene: TRBJ2-3; CDR3aa: CSVVGTRITDTQYF; CDR3nt: TGCAGCGTTGTCGGGACTAGAATCACAGATACGCAGTATTTT
d_gene: TRBD1; v_gene: TRBV6-5; abundance: once; j_gene: TRBJ1-2; CDR3aa: CASSYYGRGQGYTF; CDR3nt: TGTGCCAGCAGTTACTATGGGAGGGGGCAAGGCTACACCTTC
d_gene: TRBD1; v_gene: TRBV5-8; abundance: -; j_gene: TRBJ2-7; CDR3aa: CASSFGTGRYEQYF; CDR3nt: TGTGCCAGCAGCTTTGGGACAGGGAGGTACGAGCAGTACTTC
d_gene: -; v_gene: TRBV5-4; abundance: -; j_gene: TRBJ2-1; CDR3aa: CASSPVKGVIQEDNEQFF; CDR3nt: TGTGCCAGCAGCCCGGTTAAGGGGGTCATTCAGGAAGACAATGAGCAGTTCTTC
d_gene: -; v_gene: TRBV19; abundance: -; j_gene: TRBJ2-5; CDR3aa: CASSIDSEETQYF; CDR3nt: TGTGCCAGTAGTATAGATTCAGAAGAGACCCAGTACTTC
d_gene: TRBD1; v_gene: TRBV7-2; abundance: -; j_gene: TRBJ2-5; CDR3aa: CASSPEGDRRVETQYF; CDR3nt: TGTGCCAGCAGCCCAGAAGGGGACAGGAGGGTGGAGACCCAGTACTTC
d_gene: -; v_gene: TRBV7-9; abundance: -; j_gene: TRBJ1-3; CDR3aa: CASSPVGGAAGNTIYF; CDR3nt: TGTGCCAGCAGCCCTGTGGGGGGCGCCGCGGGAAACACCATATATTTT
d_gene: TRBD2; v_gene: TRBV4-3; abundance: -; j_gene: TRBJ2-3; CDR3aa: CASSQTPGLAEGLTDTQYF; CDR3nt: TGCGCCAGCAGCCAGACTCCGGGACTAGCGGAGGGCCTCACAGATACGCAGTATTTT
d_gene: TRBD1; v_gene: TRBV11-2; abundance: -; j_gene: TRBJ2-7; CDR3aa: CASSLVGTGNEQYF; CDR3nt: TGTGCCAGCAGCTTAGTGGGGACAGGGAACGAGCAGTACTTC
d_gene: TRBD2; v_gene: TRBV27; abundance: -; j_gene: TRBJ2-1; CDR3aa: CASSLSAGRASYNEQFF; CDR3nt: TGTGCCAGCAGTTTATCCGCCGGGAGGGCATCCTACAATGAGCAGTTCTTC
d_gene: -; v_gene: TRBV7-2; abundance: -; j_gene: TRBJ1-2; CDR3aa: CASSPNDGDGYTF; CDR3nt: TGTGCCAGCAGCCCTAATGACGGGGATGGCTACACCTTC
d_gene: TRBD2; v_gene: TRBV13; abundance: -; j_gene: TRBJ2-1; CDR3aa: CASRTAGLAIPYNEQFF; CDR3nt: TGTGCCAGCAGAACGGCGGGACTAGCGATCCCCTACAATGAGCAGTTCTTC
d_gene: -; v_gene: TRBV6-5; abundance: -; j_gene: TRBJ1-1; CDR3aa: CASSYSWSGGGTEAFF; CDR3nt: TGTGCCAGCAGTTACTCGTGGTCGGGTGGAGGCACTGAAGCTTTCTTT
d_gene: TRBD1; v_gene: TRBV19; abundance: -; j_gene: TRBJ1-3; CDR3aa: CASRLTGLSGNTIYF; CDR3nt: TGTGCCAGTAGACTGACAGGGCTCTCTGGAAACACCATATATTTT
d_gene: -; v_gene: TRBV28; abundance: -; j_gene: TRBJ2-6; CDR3aa: CASSFFDGANVLTF; CDR3nt: TGTGCCAGCAGTTTTTTTGATGGGGCCAACGTCCTGACTTTC
d_gene: TRBD1; v_gene: TRBV27; abundance: -; j_gene: TRBJ2-7; CDR3aa: CASSLSGGGYEQYF; CDR3nt: TGTGCCAGCAGTTTATCAGGGGGCGGCTACGAGCAGTACTTC
d_gene: -; v_gene: TRBV29-1; abundance: -; j_gene: TRBJ2-7; CDR3aa: CSAVYSYEQYF; CDR3nt: TGCAGCGCTGTGTACTCCTACGAGCAGTACTTC
d_gene: TRBD2; v_gene: TRBV25-1; abundance: -; j_gene: TRBJ2-1; CDR3aa: CASSERKLAGGVDEQFF; CDR3nt: TGTGCCAGCAGTGAACGGAAACTCGCGGGAGGGGTTGATGAGCAGTTCTTC
d_gene: -; v_gene: TRBV7-8; abundance: -; j_gene: TRBJ1-1; CDR3aa: CASSLAGREAFF; CDR3nt: TGTGCCAGCAGCTTAGCGGGACGGGAAGCTTTCTTT
d_gene: TRBD2; v_gene: TRBV5-4; abundance: -; j_gene: TRBJ2-1; CDR3aa: CASSWGLVNEQFF; CDR3nt: TGTGCCAGCAGTTGGGGACTAGTCAATGAGCAGTTCTTC
d_gene: TRBD2; v_gene: TRBV29-1; abundance: -; j_gene: TRBJ2-1; CDR3aa: CSVPGLVLSDEQFF; CDR3nt: TGCAGCGTACCGGGACTAGTATTATCCGATGAGCAGTTCTTC
d_gene: -; v_gene: TRBV7-9; abundance: -; j_gene: TRBJ2-3; CDR3aa: CASSQGSTSTDTQYF; CDR3nt: TGTGCCAGCAGCCAGGGGAGCACTAGCACAGATACGCAGTATTTT
d_gene: TRBD1; v_gene: TRBV6-5; abundance: -; j_gene: TRBJ1-3; CDR3aa: CASSYDRGLYTIYF; CDR3nt: TGTGCCAGCAGTTACGACAGGGGGCTATACACCATATATTTT